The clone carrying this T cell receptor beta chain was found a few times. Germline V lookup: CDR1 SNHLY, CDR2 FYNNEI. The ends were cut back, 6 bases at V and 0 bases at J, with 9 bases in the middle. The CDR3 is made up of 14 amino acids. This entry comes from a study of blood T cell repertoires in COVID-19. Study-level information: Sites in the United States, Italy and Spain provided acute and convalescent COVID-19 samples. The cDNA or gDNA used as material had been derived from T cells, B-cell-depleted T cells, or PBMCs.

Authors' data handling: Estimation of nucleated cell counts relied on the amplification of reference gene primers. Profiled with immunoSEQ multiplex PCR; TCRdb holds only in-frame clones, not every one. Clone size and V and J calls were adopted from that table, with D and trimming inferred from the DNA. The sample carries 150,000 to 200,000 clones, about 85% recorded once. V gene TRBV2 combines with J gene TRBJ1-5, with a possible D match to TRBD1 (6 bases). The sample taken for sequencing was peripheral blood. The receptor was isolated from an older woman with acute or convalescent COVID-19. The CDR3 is CASRGQVSNQPQHF. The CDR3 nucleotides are TGTGCCAGCAGGGGACAAGTTAGCAATCAGCCCCAGCATTTT.